One and the same sample provided the 23 T cell receptor beta chains below, sequenced in a study of blood T cell repertoires in COVID-19. Some clones are missing from TCRdb's copy, which holds only in-frame ones; the method was immunoSEQ multiplex PCR. Among 150,000 to 200,000 clones, around 81% were seen once, and the ten largest hold more than 10%. The sample consisted of peripheral blood. Source of these receptors: a woman of 80 years or more with COVID-19, enrolled during active disease.

CDR3 in DNA: TGCGCCAGCAGCCAAGATGTCGATGAGCAGTTCTTC. Residues: CASSQDVDEQFF. The rearrangement uses TRBV4-1 and TRBJ2-1; D call uncertain. This CDR3 has 12 residues. The V and J ends lost 0 bases and 8 bases respectively, with 5 bases between them. CDR1 MGHRA and CDR2 YSYEKL come from the germline V gene.

The chain is built from TRBV7-9 and TRBJ1-4; D gene uncertain. V was pared by 3 bases and J by 4 bases, with 12 bases between. Germline CDR1 is SEHNR and CDR2 is FQNEAQ (reference sequence). CDR3 length: 15 residues. CDR3 region: CASSFSGWSNEKLFF. CDR3 coding DNA: TGTGCCAGCAGCTTCTCGGGGTGGAGTAATGAAAAACTGTTTTTT.

The chain recombines TRBV18 with TRBJ2-1; 7 bases are shared with TRBD1. This CDR3 contains 14 residues. The germline V gene encodes CDR1 KGHSH and CDR2 LQKENI. The junction had 5 bases not matched to a gene; V was cut back by 0 bases and J by 9 bases. CDR3 residues: CASSPPTGDSEQFF. The DNA for the CDR3 is TGTGCCAGCTCACCACCCACAGGGGATAGTGAGCAGTTCTTC.

This chain uses TRBV3-1 (or the pseudogene TRBV3-2) with TRBJ2-1; 11 positions match TRBD2. The ends lost 1 base at V and 6 bases at J; junction bases unmatched: 8. The CDR3 covers 17 residues. The germline CDR1 and CDR2 sequences are LGHDT and YNNKEL (reference sequence). CDR3 sequence reads: CASSQAFGTSGPNEQFF. The CDR3 coding sequence is TGTGCCAGCAGCCAAGCGTTCGGGACTAGCGGACCCAATGAGCAGTTCTTC.

The J gene is TRBJ1-5, the V gene TRBV13, with unresolved D. Germline CDR1 PRHDT, CDR2 FYEKMQ (reference sequence). V lost 4 bases to trimming and J lost 3 bases, with 4 bases between them. This CDR3 is built from 12 residues. The chain's CDR3 is CASSSYNQPQHF. CDR3 nucleotide sequence: TGTGCCAGCAGCTCGTACAATCAGCCCCAGCATTTT.

The chain joins TRBV5-6 to TRBJ1-6; the D is unclear. The CDR3 runs to 12 residues. V was trimmed by 7 bases and J by 7 bases, leaving 9 bases between them. The V gene's germline CDR1 is SGHDT and CDR2 YYEEEE. The CDR3 sequence is CASGSGNSPLHF. The CDR3 nucleotides are TGTGCCAGCGGTTCAGGAAATTCACCCCTCCACTTT.

The chain combines TRBV7-2 with TRBJ1-2, with D perhaps matching TRBD1 (6 bases). This CDR3 contains 13 residues. Germline V gives CDR1 SGHTA, CDR2 FQGNSA. V was trimmed by 1 base and J by 8 bases, leaving 11 bases between them. This CDR3 is CASSLVGARGYTF. DNA of the CDR3: TGTGCCAGCAGCTTAGTGGGGGCGAGAGGCTACACCTTC.

In this sample, this clone turned up once. The chain carries TRBV11-3 and TRBJ2-1, with 9 nucleotides matching TRBD2. V shed 3 bases, J shed 9 bases, and the junction held 9 bases outside the gene matches. The germline CDR1 and CDR2 sequences are SGHNT and YENEEA. The CDR3 spans 15 residues. The CDR3 loop reads CASSFERGARGEQFF. The CDR3 nucleotides are TGTGCCAGCAGCTTTGAGCGGGGGGCAAGAGGTGAGCAGTTCTTC.

The genes are TRBV29-1 and TRBJ2-1; the D gene is possibly TRBD1 (7 bases). In germline, CDR1 is SQVTM, CDR2 ANQGSEA. The CDR3 covers 14 residues. V lost 1 base and J 9 bases, leaving 16 bases between the germline ends. Here the CDR3 DNA reads TGCAGCGTTGAAGGGGCAGGGGGGTACTTTGAGCAGTTCTTC. This translates into CSVEGAGGYFEQFF.

V is TRBV11-2 and J is TRBJ2-1; D is uncertain. From germline, CDR1 is SGHAT and CDR2 FQNNGV. This CDR3 comprises 13 residues. Trimming stripped 3 bases from V and 2 bases from J, with 5 bases between. CDR3 coding DNA: TGTGCCAGCAGCTTTTCTACCTACAATGAGCAGTTCTTC. Translated, it gives CASSFSTYNEQFF.

The chain couples TRBV7-3 to TRBJ2-1; TRBD2 is a possible D gene (5 bases). Germline CDR1 is SGHTA and CDR2 is FQGTGA. The CDR3 contains 16 residues. V was pared by 3 bases and J by 4 bases, with 16 bases between. CDR3 in DNA: TGTGCCAGCAGCTTGAGGGCCACTCTCCGATACAATGAGCAGTTCTTC. Its protein product is CASSLRATLRYNEQFF.

The chain combines TRBV7-8 with TRBJ1-5, with a weak D call TRBD1 (5 bases). V lost 3 bases to trimming and J lost 7 bases, with 16 bases between them. There are 15 residues in the CDR3. Per the germline V gene, CDR1 is SGHVS and CDR2 is FQNEAQ. The CDR3 DNA reads as TGTGCCAGCAGCTTGCGGGGGGGTACGGGGCAGCCCCAGCATTTT. It yields the protein CASSLRGGTGQPQHF.

This clone was counted only a few times. The chain recombines TRBV18 with TRBJ2-7, with 7 bases that match TRBD2. V shed 2 bases and J 0 bases; nucleotides not matched to a gene: 13. Germline lookup yields CDR1 KGHSH and CDR2 LQKENI. CDR3 length: 18 amino acids. This CDR3 is CASSPGASGPIDSYEQYF. In nucleotides, the CDR3 is TGTGCCAGCTCACCAGGGGCTAGCGGACCCATCGACTCCTACGAGCAGTACTTC.

The chain employs TRBV27 and TRBJ2-3; D may be TRBD1 (6 bases). V was shortened by 4 bases and J by 3 bases, with 17 bases between the two germline ends. Germline V CDR1 and CDR2: MNHEY, SMNVEV (reference sequence). The CDR3 is 16 residues long. The CDR3 DNA reads TGTGCCAGCAGTTCCCCCACAGGGTTGGAGACAGATACGCAGTATTTT. Its translation is CASSSPTGLETDTQYF.

The chain combines TRBV7-2 with TRBJ1-5; a possible D gene is TRBD1 (6 bases). CDR1 SGHTA and CDR2 FQGNSA come from the germline V gene. Trimming shortened V by 5 bases and J by 2 bases, and 13 bases separated the two germline ends. The CDR3 contains 15 residues. The CDR3 DNA sequence: TGTGCCAGCAGCCATAACTCAGGGGGCAATCAGCCCCAGCATTTT. It is translated as CASSHNSGGNQPQHF.

The chain links TRBV18 to TRBJ2-7; 8 bases are shared with TRBD1. The germline CDR1 and CDR2 sequences are KGHSH and LQKENI. V lost 2 bases to trimming and J lost 6 bases; unmatched junction nucleotides: 3. This CDR3 spans 13 amino acids. CDR3 sequence reads: CASSPVTGVEQYF. The CDR3 region has the DNA TGTGCCAGCTCACCAGTGACAGGGGTCGAGCAGTACTTC.

To note about this clone: One end of the junction is discordant with germline, which a read error may explain. The rearrangement links TRBV9 to TRBJ1-2, with TRBD1 matching 10 bases. This CDR3 contains 14 residues. Germline V CDR1 and CDR2: SGDLS, YYNGEE. CDR3 DNA sequence: TGTACCAGCAGCGACCGGGACAGGGGCTCAGGCTACACCTTC. It yields the protein CTSSDRDRGSGYTF.

This clone appeared a single time. One end of the junction is discordant with germline, which a read error may explain. This chain links TRBV3-1 (or the pseudogene TRBV3-2) with TRBJ2-2, with D perhaps TRBD2 (6 bases). The germline V gene encodes CDR1 LGHDT and CDR2 YNNKEL (reference sequence). CDR3 length equals 16 residues. The CDR3: CARSPPGVPNTGELFF. The CDR3 coding sequence is TGTGCCAGGAGCCCACCGGGGGTACCGAACACCGGGGAGCTGTTTTTT.

This rearrangement joins TRBV6-5 to TRBJ1-4, with D tentatively TRBD1 (6 bases). This CDR3 contains 15 residues. Trimming took 4 bases from V and 6 from J, leaving 15 bases between them. CDR1 is MNHEY, CDR2 SVGAGI, per germline. CDR3: CASSLTGSWDEKLFF. CDR3 bases: TGTGCCAGCAGTTTAACAGGGTCCTGGGATGAAAAACTGTTTTTT.

J is TRBJ1-3 and V is TRBV2; no definite D call. Germline V gene data show CDR1 as SNHLY and CDR2 as FYNNEI. This CDR3 comprises 15 residues. The V gene lost 5 bases and the J gene lost 4 bases, with 15 bases spanning the gap. This CDR3 is CASSKARRTGNTIYF. CDR3 coding DNA: TGTGCCAGCAGTAAGGCCCGGAGGACCGGAAACACCATATATTTT.

This chain joins TRBV27 and TRBJ2-3, with 7 bases fitting TRBD1. Germline V lookup: CDR1 MNHEY, CDR2 SMNVEV (reference sequence). This CDR3 is built from 13 residues. Trimming cost V 10 bases and J 2 bases; bases outside gene matches: 6. CDR3 loop: CATQGVDTDTQYF. Written as DNA, the CDR3 is TGTGCCACCCAGGGGGTAGACACAGATACGCAGTATTTT.

This clone was seen only a few times. The V and J genes are TRBV5-1 and TRBJ1-2; no clear D. The germline gives CDR1 SGHRS, CDR2 YFSETQ. The CDR3 is 14 residues long. V was shortened by 2 bases and J by 5 bases, with 13 bases between the two germline ends. In DNA, the CDR3 is TGCGCCAGCAGCTTAGTCGGGGATGGGTATGGCTACACCTTC. It translates to CASSLVGDGYGYTF.

V usage is TRBV7-8 and J usage is TRBJ1-4; possible D gene TRBD1, 6 bases. Deletions cut 1 base from V and 2 bases from J, with 14 bases between. The CDR3 covers 17 residues. The germline V gene has CDR1 SGHVS and CDR2 FQNEAQ. The CDR3 protein is CASSLGSRQATNEKLFF. The CDR3 DNA reads TGTGCCAGCAGCTTAGGTTCCCGACAGGCGACTAATGAAAAACTGTTTTTT.